The clone carrying this T cell receptor beta chain appeared a few times. The antigen is not known. As the sequencing template, cDNA was produced by extracting RNA and reverse transcribing it. The data were produced by immunoSEQ multiplex PCR, yet TCRdb's version contains in-frame clones alone and is incomplete. The sample lists around 140,000 clones; 75% to 90% were seen once. This record comes from a study of CD8+ T cells in alopecia areata. Study details: Tofacitinib was taken orally by treated patients, and the dose was 5 to 10 mg twice daily.

Points from the study as a whole: Compared with mice, patients displayed less clear TCR sharing, possibly for HLA-related reasons. Compared with normal scalp, lesional scalp had higher clonality and more expanded CD8+ clones.

Obtained from alopecia areata patients were lesional scalp punch biopsies along with peripheral blood. This CDR3 has 15 residues. Germline values: CDR1 SGHDT, CDR2 YYEEEE. The source is a human donor with alopecia areata. The input for sequencing was CD8+ T cells sorted from blood, taken at week 0. This chain links TRBV5-6 with TRBJ2-5; 9 bases match TRBD1. The J call could be wrong; TRBJ2-7 is a better fit for the DNA end. CDR3 protein: CASSWSPGQGNEQYF. The CDR3 region has the DNA TGTGCCAGCAGCTGGAGCCCGGGACAGGGTAACGAGCAGTACTTC.